This T cell receptor beta chain came from a study of blood T cell repertoires in COVID-19. About the research overall: The cDNA or gDNA used as material had been derived from T cells, B-cell-depleted T cells, or PBMCs.

This clone was detected a few times. Using immunoSEQ multiplex PCR, the repertoire was profiled, and TCRdb retains in-frame clones only, with some absent. The table has just over 300,000 clones, about 87% seen once; the top ten hold around 10%. The participants were between about 18 and 90 years old and came from some 23 US areas. Symptom resolution, clearance, or two negative PCRs marked donors in Cohort 3 as recovered. The CDR3 runs to 15 residues. Germline V CDR1 and CDR2: SGHVS, FQNEAQ. The ends were cut back, 2 bases at V and 4 bases at J, with 14 bases in the middle. The V and J genes are TRBV7-8 and TRBJ1-2; TRBD1 might be the D (6 bases). Sequenced material: PBMCs or T cells enriched from blood (not recorded which). The source of this sequence is a young woman who had recovered from COVID-19. The CDR3 nucleotides are TGTGCCAGCAGCTTAATTCAGGGGTCCCCCTATGGCTACACCTTC. This encodes CASSLIQGSPYGYTF.